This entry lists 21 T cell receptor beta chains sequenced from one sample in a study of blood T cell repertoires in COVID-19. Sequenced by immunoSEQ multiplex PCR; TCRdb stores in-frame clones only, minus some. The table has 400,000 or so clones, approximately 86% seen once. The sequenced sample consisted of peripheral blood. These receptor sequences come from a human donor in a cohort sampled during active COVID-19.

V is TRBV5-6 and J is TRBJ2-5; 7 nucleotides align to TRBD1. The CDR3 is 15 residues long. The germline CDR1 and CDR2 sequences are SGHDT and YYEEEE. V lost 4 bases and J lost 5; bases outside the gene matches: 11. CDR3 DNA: TGTGCCAGCAGCCCCTTGACAGGGTCGGAGGAGACCCAGTACTTC. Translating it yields CASSPLTGSEETQYF.

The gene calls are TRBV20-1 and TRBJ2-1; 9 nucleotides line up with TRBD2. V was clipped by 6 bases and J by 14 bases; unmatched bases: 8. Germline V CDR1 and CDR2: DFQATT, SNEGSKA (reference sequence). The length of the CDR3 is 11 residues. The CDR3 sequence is CSARWREGEFF. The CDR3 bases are TGCAGTGCCAGATGGCGGGAGGGTGAGTTCTTC.

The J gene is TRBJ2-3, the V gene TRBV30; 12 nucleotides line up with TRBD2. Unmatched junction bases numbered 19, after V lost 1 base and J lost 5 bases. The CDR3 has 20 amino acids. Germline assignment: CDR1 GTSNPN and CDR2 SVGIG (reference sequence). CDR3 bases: TGTGCCTGGAGTGCACTAGGGACTAGCGGGCCGTCCCGCGTTGGAGATACGCAGTATTTT. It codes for CAWSALGTSGPSRVGDTQYF.

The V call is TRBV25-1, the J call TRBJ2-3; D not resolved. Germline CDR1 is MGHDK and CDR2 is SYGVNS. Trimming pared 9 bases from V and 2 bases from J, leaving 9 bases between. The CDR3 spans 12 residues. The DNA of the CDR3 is TGTGCCAGTCAGGCGAACACAGATACGCAGTATTTT. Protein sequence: CASQANTDTQYF.

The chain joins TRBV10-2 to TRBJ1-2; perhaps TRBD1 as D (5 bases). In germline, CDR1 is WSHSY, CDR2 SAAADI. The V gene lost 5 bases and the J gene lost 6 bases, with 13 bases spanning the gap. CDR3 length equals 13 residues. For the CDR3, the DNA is TGCGCCAGCAGTTTACAGGCCCGGGATGGCTACACCTTC. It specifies CASSLQARDGYTF.

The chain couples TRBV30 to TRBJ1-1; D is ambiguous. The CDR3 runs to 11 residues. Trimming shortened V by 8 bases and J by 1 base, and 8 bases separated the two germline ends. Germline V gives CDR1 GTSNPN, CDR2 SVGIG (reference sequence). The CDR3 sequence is CAPRENTEAFF. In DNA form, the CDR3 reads TGTGCCCCGCGGGAGAACACTGAAGCTTTCTTT.

CDR3: CASTKSGESGKLFF. The CDR3 DNA is TGTGCCAGCACTAAAAGTGGGGAGTCGGGAAAACTGTTTTTT. J is TRBJ1-4 and V is TRBV2; D unclear. The V and J ends lost 7 bases and 10 bases respectively, with 19 bases between them. Germline V lookup: CDR1 SNHLY, CDR2 FYNNEI. The CDR3 loop spans 14 amino acids. Variable domain in full (rest from reference TRBV2 and TRBJ1-4): EPEVTQTPSHQVTQMGQEVILRCVPISNHLYFYWYRQILGQKVEFLVSFYNNEISEKSEIFDDQFSVERPDGSNFTLKIRSTKLEDSAMYFCASTKSGESGKLFFGSGTQLSVL.

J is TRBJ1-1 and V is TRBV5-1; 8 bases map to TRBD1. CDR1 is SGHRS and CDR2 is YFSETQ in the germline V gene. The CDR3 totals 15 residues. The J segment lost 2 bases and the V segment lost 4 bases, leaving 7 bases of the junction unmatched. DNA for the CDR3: TGCGCCAGCAGCCGGACCGGGACAGGCAACACTGAAGCTTTCTTT. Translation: CASSRTGTGNTEAFF.

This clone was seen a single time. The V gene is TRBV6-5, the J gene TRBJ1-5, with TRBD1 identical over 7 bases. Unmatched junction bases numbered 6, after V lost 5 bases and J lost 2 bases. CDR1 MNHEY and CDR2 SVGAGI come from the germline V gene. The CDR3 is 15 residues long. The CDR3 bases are TGTGCCAGCAGTATTCGACAGGGAGGCAATCAGCCCCAGCATTTT. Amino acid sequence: CASSIRQGGNQPQHF.

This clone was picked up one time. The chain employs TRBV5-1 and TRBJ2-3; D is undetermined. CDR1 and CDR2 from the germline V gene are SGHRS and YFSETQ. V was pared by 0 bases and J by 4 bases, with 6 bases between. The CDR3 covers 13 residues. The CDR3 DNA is TGCGCCAGCAGCTTGGCACACCCAGATACGCAGTATTTT. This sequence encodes CASSLAHPDTQYF.

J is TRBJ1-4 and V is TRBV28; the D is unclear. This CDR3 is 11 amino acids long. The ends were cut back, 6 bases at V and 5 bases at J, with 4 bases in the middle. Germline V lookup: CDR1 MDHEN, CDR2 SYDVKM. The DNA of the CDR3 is TGTGCCAGCAGACTGAATGAAAAACTGTTTTTT. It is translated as CASRLNEKLFF.

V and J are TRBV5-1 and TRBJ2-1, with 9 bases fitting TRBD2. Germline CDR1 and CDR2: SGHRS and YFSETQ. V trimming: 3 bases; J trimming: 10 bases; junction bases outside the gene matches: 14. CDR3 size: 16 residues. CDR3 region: CASSSNPDSGSEEQFF. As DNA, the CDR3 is TGCGCCAGCAGCTCCAACCCGGATAGCGGGAGTGAAGAGCAGTTCTTC.

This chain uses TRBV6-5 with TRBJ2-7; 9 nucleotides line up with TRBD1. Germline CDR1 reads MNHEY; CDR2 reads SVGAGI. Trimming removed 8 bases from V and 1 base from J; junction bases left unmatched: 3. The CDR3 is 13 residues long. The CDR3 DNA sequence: TGTGCCAGCCGGGACAGGGTGTCCTACGAGCAGTACTTC. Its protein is CASRDRVSYEQYF.

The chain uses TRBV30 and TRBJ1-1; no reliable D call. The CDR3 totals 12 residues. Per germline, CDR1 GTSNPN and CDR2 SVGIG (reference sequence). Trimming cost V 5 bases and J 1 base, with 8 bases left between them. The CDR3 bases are TGTGCCTGGTTAGCACGGAACACTGAAGCTTTCTTT. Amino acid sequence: CAWLARNTEAFF.

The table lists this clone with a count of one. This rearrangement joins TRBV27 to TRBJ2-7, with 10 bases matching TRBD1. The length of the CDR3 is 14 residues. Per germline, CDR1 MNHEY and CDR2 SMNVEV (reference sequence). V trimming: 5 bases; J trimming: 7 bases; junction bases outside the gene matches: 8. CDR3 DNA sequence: TGTGCCAGCAGTCCCGGGACAGGGGTTAGGGAGCAGTACTTC. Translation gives CASSPGTGVREQYF.

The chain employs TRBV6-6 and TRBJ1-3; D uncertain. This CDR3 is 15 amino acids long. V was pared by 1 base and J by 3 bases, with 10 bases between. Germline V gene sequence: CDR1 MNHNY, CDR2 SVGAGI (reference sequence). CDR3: CASSYYSRSGNTIYF. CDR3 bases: TGTGCCAGCAGTTACTACAGCCGAAGTGGAAACACCATATATTTT.

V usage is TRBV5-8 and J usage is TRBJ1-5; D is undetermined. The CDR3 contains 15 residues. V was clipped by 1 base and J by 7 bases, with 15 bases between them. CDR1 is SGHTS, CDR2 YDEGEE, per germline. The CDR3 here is CASSLIVWGGQPQHF. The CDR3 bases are TGTGCCAGCAGCTTGATTGTCTGGGGAGGACAGCCCCAGCATTTT. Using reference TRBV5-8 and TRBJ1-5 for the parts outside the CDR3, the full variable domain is EAGVTQSPTHLIKTRGQQATLRCSPISGHTSVYWYQQALGLGLQFLLWYDEGEERNRGNFPPRFSGRQFPNYSSELNVNALELEDSALYLCASSLIVWGGQPQHFGDGTRLSIL.

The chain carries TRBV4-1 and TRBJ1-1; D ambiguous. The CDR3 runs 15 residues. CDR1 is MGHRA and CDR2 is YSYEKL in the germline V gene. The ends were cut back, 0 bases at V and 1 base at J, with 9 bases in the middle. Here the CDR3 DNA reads TGCGCCAGCAGCCAAGATCCATCCCCGAACACTGAAGCTTTCTTT. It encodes CASSQDPSPNTEAFF.

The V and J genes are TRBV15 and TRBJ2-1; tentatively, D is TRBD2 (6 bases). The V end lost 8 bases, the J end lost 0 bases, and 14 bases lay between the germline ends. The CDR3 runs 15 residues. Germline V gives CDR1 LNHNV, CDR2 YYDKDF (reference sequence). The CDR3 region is CATGPMGGSYNEQFF. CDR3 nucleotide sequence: TGTGCCACCGGACCGATGGGGGGCTCCTACAATGAGCAGTTCTTC.

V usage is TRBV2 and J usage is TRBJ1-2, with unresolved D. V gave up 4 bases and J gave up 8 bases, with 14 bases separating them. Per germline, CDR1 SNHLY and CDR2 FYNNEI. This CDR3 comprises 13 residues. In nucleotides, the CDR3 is TGTGCCAGCAGTGTATTGCAGGAGGGAGGCTACACCTTC. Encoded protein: CASSVLQEGGYTF.

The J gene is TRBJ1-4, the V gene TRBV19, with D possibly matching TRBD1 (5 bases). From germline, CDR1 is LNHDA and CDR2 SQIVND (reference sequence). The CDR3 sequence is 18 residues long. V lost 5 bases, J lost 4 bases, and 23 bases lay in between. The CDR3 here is CASSSKTELLSYNEKLFF. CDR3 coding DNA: TGTGCCAGTAGTTCCAAGACAGAACTCCTGTCCTATAATGAAAAACTGTTTTTT. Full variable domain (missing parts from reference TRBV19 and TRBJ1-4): DGGITQSPKYLFRKEGQNVTLSCEQNLNHDAMYWYRQDPGQGLRLIYYSQIVNDFQKGDIAEGYSVSREKKESFPLTVTSAQKNPTAFYLCASSSKTELLSYNEKLFFGSGTQLSVL.